Below, 32 T cell receptor beta chains from the same sample are listed, as sequenced in a study of T-cell reconstitution after alpha-beta-depleted transplantation in children (dated by TCRdb to about 2016). Library method: PCR. The sequencer was an Illumina HiSeq 2500. To normalize quantification of the TCRbeta repertoire, the TCR libraries were built with molecular barcoding that relied on unique molecular identifiers. TCRdb's own reprocessing of the public reads used fastp at Q25 and MiXCR and kept productive beta chains. Each entry merges the rows of one CDR3 protein and shows their most common DNA and genes. This sample lists some 200,000 distinct CDR3 sequences; about a tenth were detected once. The top ten clones comprise 5.5% to 8% of the sample. Source: PBMCs from the stem cell graft donor, taken from the stem cell graft. The receptor source for this set is a human donor who donated a stem cell graft to a child with acute lymphoblastic leukemia.

The chain links TRBV25-1 to TRBJ2-1; D unresolved. There are 14 residues in the CDR3. Germline-derived CDR1 and CDR2 are MGHDK and SYGVNS. V was clipped by 3 bases and J by 2 bases, with 8 bases between them. CDR3 in DNA: TGTGCCAGCAGTGACCAGGCTCCCTACAATGAGCAGTTCTTC. This encodes CASSDQAPYNEQFF.

The J gene is TRBJ1-1, the V gene TRBV18; tentatively, D is TRBD1 (5 bases). V gave up 4 bases and J gave up 4 bases, with 13 bases separating them. In germline, CDR1 is KGHSH, CDR2 LQKENI. This CDR3 has 14 amino acids. CDR3 sequence: CASSRRGVGTEAFF. The CDR3 DNA sequence: TGTGCCAGCTCACGCCGGGGGGTCGGCACTGAAGCTTTCTTT.

This clonotype has just a few counts. The CDR3 coding sequence is TGTGCCAGCAGCTCGGAACGAAACACCATATATTTT. Its protein is CASSSERNTIYF. The J gene is TRBJ1-3, the V gene TRBV7-2; no definite D call. CDR3 length: 12 residues. V was trimmed by 4 bases and J by 5 bases, leaving 6 bases between them. CDR1 and CDR2 from the germline V gene are SGHTA and FQGNSA.

This clonotype was picked up many times. This chain uses TRBV5-1 with TRBJ1-5; possible D gene TRBD1, 5 bases. The CDR3 contains 13 residues. Trimming pared 4 bases from V and 5 bases from J, leaving 10 bases between. The V gene's germline CDR1 is SGHRS and CDR2 YFSETQ. CDR3 bases: TGCGCCAGCAGCCCGGGACGGCATCAGCCCCAGCATTTT. It is translated as CASSPGRHQPQHF.

This clonotype was observed at least ten times. The CDR3 loop is CASSPRQGDRDTQYF. As DNA, the CDR3 is TGTGCCAGCAGCCCAAGACAGGGTGATAGAGATACGCAGTATTTT. J is TRBJ2-3 and V is TRBV5-5, with 7 positions matching TRBD1. The CDR3 sequence is 15 residues long. Germline values: CDR1 SGHKS, CDR2 YYEKEE (reference sequence). With V trimmed by 4 bases and J by 5 bases, 10 bases remained unmatched.

The table lists this clonotype with many counts. The genes are TRBV20-1 and TRBJ2-5; a weak D match, TRBD1 (6 bases). Germline lookup yields CDR1 DFQATT and CDR2 SNEGSKA (reference sequence). Trimming took off 2 bases at V and 4 bases at J, with 17 bases between the two ends. The CDR3 totals 15 residues. As DNA, the CDR3 is TGCAGTGCTAGACGGGGTCAGGGGCTGGCAGAGACCCAGTACTTC. Protein sequence: CSARRGQGLAETQYF.

In this sample, this clonotype turned up many times. The V call is TRBV7-9, the J call TRBJ1-5, with TRBD1 identical over 8 bases. The CDR3 length is 13 residues. The J segment lost 6 bases and the V segment lost 2 bases, leaving 0 bases of the junction unmatched. Germline lookup yields CDR1 SEHNR and CDR2 FQNEAQ (reference sequence). This chain's CDR3 is CASSLTGGQPQHF. DNA for the CDR3: TGTGCCAGCAGCTTAACAGGGGGTCAGCCCCAGCATTTT.

The table lists this clonotype with many counts. The chain links TRBV7-9 to TRBJ1-1, with D uncertain. The germline CDR1 and CDR2 sequences are SEHNR and FQNEAQ (reference sequence). V gave up 5 bases and J gave up 3 bases, with 16 bases separating them. The CDR3 covers 15 residues. This CDR3 is CASSPEMSGYTEAFF. The CDR3 region has the DNA TGTGCCAGCAGCCCGGAGATGAGCGGTTACACTGAAGCTTTCTTT.

The chain recombines TRBV5-4 with TRBJ2-3; 7 bases fit TRBD2. The V segment lost 0 bases and the J segment 0 bases; nucleotides outside the gene matches: 1. Looked up from germline, CDR1 is SGHNT and CDR2 is YYREEE (reference sequence). This CDR3 has 15 amino acids. The CDR3 region has the DNA TGTGCCAGCAGCTTGGAGCGGGACAGCACAGATACGCAGTATTTT. Its protein product is CASSLERDSTDTQYF. The variable domain in full, completed from reference TRBV5-4 and TRBJ2-3, reads ETGVTQSPTHLIKTRGQQVTLRCSSQSGHNTVSWYQQALGQGPQFIFQYYREEENGRGNFPPRFSGLQFPNYSSELNVNALELDDSALYLCASSLERDSTDTQYFGPGTRLTVL.

This clonotype was observed a handful of times. The gene calls are TRBV7-9 and TRBJ1-5; possible D gene TRBD1, 5 bases. The V gene lost 1 base and the J gene lost 3 bases, with 13 bases spanning the gap. CDR3 length equals 16 residues. Germline-derived CDR1 and CDR2 are SEHNR and FQNEAQ (reference sequence). CDR3 sequence: CASSLGAGSFNQPQHF. DNA of the CDR3: TGTGCCAGCAGCTTAGGGGCAGGGAGTTTCAATCAGCCCCAGCATTTT. The complete variable domain, with remaining parts taken from reference TRBV7-9 and TRBJ1-5, reads DTGVSQNPRHKITKRGQNVTFRCDPISEHNRLYWYRQTLGQGPEFLTYFQNEAQLEKSRLLSDRFSAERPKGSFSTLEIQRTEQGDSAMYLCASSLGAGSFNQPQHFGDGTRLSIL.

This clonotype was detected many times. The V call is TRBV5-1, the J call TRBJ1-1; 7 bases agree with TRBD1. CDR1 SGHRS and CDR2 YFSETQ come from the germline V gene. This CDR3 region has 14 residues. Trimming took 0 bases from V and 4 from J; bases not matched to a gene: 3. For the CDR3, the DNA is TGCGCCAGCAGCTTGGGTCCAGGGGGCACTGAAGCTTTCTTT. Protein: CASSLGPGGTEAFF.

This clonotype came up many times. The chain employs TRBV15 and TRBJ2-2; D ambiguous. CDR1 is LNHNV and CDR2 is YYDKDF in the germline V gene (reference sequence). Between the trimmed V and J ends, which lost 4 bases and 5 bases, there was a span of 2 bases. The CDR3 extends over 11 amino acids. CDR3 region: CATSKTGELFF. In nucleotides, the CDR3 is TGTGCCACCAGCAAGACCGGGGAGCTGTTTTTT.

The table lists this clonotype with many counts. The chain joins TRBV15 to TRBJ1-4; D unresolved. This CDR3 spans 16 amino acids. Trimming took 1 base from V and 5 from J, leaving 14 bases between them. Looked up from germline, CDR1 is LNHNV and CDR2 is YYDKDF (reference sequence). CDR3 loop: CATSRVRKAGNEKLFF. The CDR3 coding sequence is TGTGCCACCAGCAGAGTAAGGAAGGCGGGGAATGAAAAACTGTTTTTT. Full variable domain (missing parts from reference TRBV15 and TRBJ1-4): DAMVIQNPRYQVTQFGKPVTLSCSQTLNHNVMYWYQQKSSQAPKLLFHYYDKDFNNEADTPDNFQSRRPNTSFCFLDIRSPGLGDTAMYLCATSRVRKAGNEKLFFGSGTQLSVL.

The chain carries TRBV11-2 and TRBJ2-3; D remains ambiguous. With 1 base removed from V and 2 bases from J, the gap between germline ends came to 13 bases. The CDR3 spans 16 residues. CDR1 and CDR2 from the germline V gene are SGHAT and FQNNGV. CDR3 residues: CASSLVQASTTDTQYF. The CDR3, as DNA: TGTGCCAGCAGCTTAGTCCAGGCCTCTACCACAGATACGCAGTATTTT. Combining the CDR3 with reference TRBV11-2 and TRBJ2-3 gives the whole variable domain EAGVAQSPRYKIIEKRQSVAFWCNPISGHATLYWYQQILGQGPKLLIQFQNNGVVDDSQLPKDRFSAERLKGVDSTLKIQPAKLEDSAVYLCASSLVQASTTDTQYFGPGTRLTVL.

This clonotype was seen repeatedly, ten times or more. The V and J genes are TRBV6-2 or TRBV6-3 and TRBJ2-2, with D possibly TRBD2 on 5 matching bases. The germline V and J ends were trimmed by 0 bases and 5 bases, with 13 bases remaining between them. The CDR3 loop spans 16 amino acids. The germline gives CDR1 MNHEY, CDR2 SVGEGT. The chain's CDR3 is CASSYSHSPGTGELFF. In nucleotides, the CDR3 is TGTGCCAGCAGTTACTCCCATAGCCCGGGGACCGGGGAGCTGTTTTTT.

This clonotype appeared many times. This chain links TRBV10-1 with TRBJ2-5; D not resolved. V gave up 3 bases and J gave up 5 bases, with 10 bases separating them. The CDR3 consists of 13 residues. Germline V gene lookup returns CDR1 WNHNN and CDR2 SYGVQD (reference sequence). As DNA, the CDR3 is TGCGCCAGCAGTGATGCCTACGAGGAGACCCAGTACTTC. This codes for CASSDAYEETQYF.

This clonotype has only a few counts. V and J are TRBV6-1 and TRBJ1-4, with D perhaps TRBD1 (6 bases). Trimming removed 6 bases at V and 6 bases at J, with 14 bases between. Germline-derived CDR1 and CDR2 are MNHNS and SASEGT. The CDR3 consists of 14 residues. The CDR3: CASRWGLGDEKLFF. Written as DNA, the CDR3 is TGTGCCAGCAGATGGGGGCTAGGGGATGAAAAACTGTTTTTT.

This clonotype was detected many times. The CDR3 sequence: CASTPLAGAPGEQYF. The CDR3 DNA sequence: TGTGCCAGCACCCCTCTAGCGGGGGCCCCGGGGGAGCAGTACTTC. The chain employs TRBV11-2 and TRBJ2-7; TRBD2 matches 10 bases. The CDR3 runs to 15 residues. The germline V gene encodes CDR1 SGHAT and CDR2 FQNNGV. J lost 7 bases, V lost 7 bases, and 13 bases had no gene match.

This clonotype showed up just a few times. V usage is TRBV7-8 and J usage is TRBJ2-7; the match to TRBD1 covers 9 bases. This CDR3 comprises 15 residues. Germline loops: CDR1 SGHVS, CDR2 FQNEAQ. Trimming removed 2 bases from V and 0 bases from J; junction bases left unmatched: 2. The CDR3 coding sequence is TGTGCCAGCAGCTTAACAGGGGGCTTCTCCTACGAGCAGTACTTC. Amino acid sequence: CASSLTGGFSYEQYF. The variable domain in full, with the rest retrieved from reference TRBV7-8 and TRBJ2-7, is GAGVSQSPRYKVAKRGQDVALRCDPISGHVSLFWYQQALGQGPEFLTYFQNEAQLDKSGLPSDRFFAERPEGSVSTLKIQRTQQEDSAVYLCASSLTGGFSYEQYFGPGTRLTVT.

The V and J genes are TRBV4-1 and TRBJ1-1; D is unresolved. Germline values: CDR1 MGHRA, CDR2 YSYEKL. The CDR3 is 11 amino acids. V lost 2 bases to trimming and J lost 6 bases, with 4 bases between them. The CDR3 DNA sequence: TGCGCCAGCAGCCAATATGCTGAAGCTTTCTTT. It translates to CASSQYAEAFF.

This clonotype has a handful of counts. This chain connects TRBV11-2 to TRBJ2-7; tentatively, D is TRBD2 (5 bases). The CDR3 totals 14 residues. V was shortened by 5 bases and J by 6 bases, with 17 bases between the two germline ends. Germline V gene lookup returns CDR1 SGHAT and CDR2 FQNNGV. The CDR3 protein is CASSLTDIGLEQYF. CDR3 in DNA: TGTGCCAGCAGCCTAACCGACATTGGACTCGAGCAGTACTTC. Drawing the rest from reference TRBV11-2 and TRBJ2-7, the complete variable domain is EAGVAQSPRYKIIEKRQSVAFWCNPISGHATLYWYQQILGQGPKLLIQFQNNGVVDDSQLPKDRFSAERLKGVDSTLKIQPAKLEDSAVYLCASSLTDIGLEQYFGPGTRLTVT.

V and J are TRBV20-1 and TRBJ1-6, with no clear D. The V and J ends lost 1 base and 8 bases respectively, with 9 bases between them. The germline CDR1 and CDR2 sequences are DFQATT and SNEGSKA (reference sequence). The CDR3 contains 13 residues. DNA for the CDR3: TGCAGTGCTAGAGTAACAGAAGATTCACCCCTCCACTTT. Translating gives CSARVTEDSPLHF.

The chain combines TRBV29-1 with TRBJ2-5; 9 bases line up with TRBD1. CDR1 and CDR2 from the germline V gene are SQVTM and ANQGSEA. The length of the CDR3 is 16 residues. Germline trimming cut 2 bases from V and 4 bases from J; bases unmatched to any gene: 11. The chain's CDR3 is CSVERNSGQGLETQYF. The CDR3 DNA is TGCAGCGTTGAAAGGAATTCGGGACAGGGCTTAGAGACCCAGTACTTC. Filled out from reference TRBV29-1 and TRBJ2-5, the complete variable domain reads SAVISQKPSRDICQRGTSLTIQCQVDSQVTMMFWYRQQPGQSLTLIATANQGSEATYESGFVIDKFPISRPNLTFSTLTVSNMSPEDSSIYLCSVERNSGQGLETQYFGPGTRLLVL.

This clonotype was seen at least ten times. V and J are TRBV12-3 or TRBV12-4 and TRBJ1-3; D unresolved. Deletions cut 6 bases from V and 7 bases from J, with 19 bases between. This CDR3 has 15 residues. CDR3 amino acids: CASRPDGGTINTIYF. For the CDR3, the DNA is TGTGCCAGCAGACCGGACGGTGGTACCATCAACACCATATATTTT.

This rearrangement joins TRBV20-1 to TRBJ2-7; 8 nucleotides match TRBD1. Trimming removed 3 bases from V and 4 bases from J; junction bases left unmatched: 8. The length of the CDR3 is 14 residues. CDR1 is DFQATT and CDR2 is SNEGSKA in the germline V gene (reference sequence). CDR3 amino acids: CSARGGTGGYEQYF. CDR3 bases: TGCAGTGCTAGGGGGGGAACAGGGGGATACGAGCAGTACTTC.

This clonotype was recorded many times. The chain uses TRBV12-3 or TRBV12-4 and TRBJ2-7; D call uncertain. The CDR3 consists of 12 residues. Trimming left V 5 bases short and J 3 bases short, with 8 bases between. The CDR3 region is CASSPNDYEQYF. As DNA, the CDR3 is TGTGCCAGCAGTCCGAACGACTACGAGCAGTACTTC.

This clonotype was recorded at least ten times. The rearrangement joins TRBV5-1 to TRBJ2-2, with D perhaps matching TRBD1 (6 bases). CDR3 length equals 16 residues. V shed 0 bases and J shed 2 bases, with 11 bases lying between them. Germline assignment: CDR1 SGHRS and CDR2 YFSETQ. The chain's CDR3 is CASSLEAGVNTGELFF. As DNA, the CDR3 is TGCGCCAGCAGCTTGGAGGCAGGGGTAAACACCGGGGAGCTGTTTTTT. Full variable domain (missing parts from reference TRBV5-1 and TRBJ2-2): KAGVTQTPRYLIKTRGQQVTLSCSPISGHRSVSWYQQTPGQGLQFLFEYFSETQRNKGNFPGRFSGRQFSNSRSEMNVSTLELGDSALYLCASSLEAGVNTGELFFGEGSRLTVL.

V gene TRBV19 combines with J gene TRBJ2-7; 8 bases map to TRBD2. Germline V lookup: CDR1 LNHDA, CDR2 SQIVND (reference sequence). With 5 bases clipped from V and 5 bases from J, the junction kept 11 bases outside the gene matches. There are 15 residues in the CDR3. CDR3 residues: CASSRATGGSHEQYF. The CDR3 nucleotides are TGTGCCAGTAGTCGGGCCACGGGAGGGAGCCACGAGCAGTACTTC.

This clonotype was observed a handful of times. This chain links TRBV7-2 with TRBJ2-3; TRBD1 matches 8 bases. V dropped 2 bases and J dropped 6; count of bases not matched to a gene: 10. The CDR3 is 16 residues long. Germline V lookup: CDR1 SGHTA, CDR2 FQGNSA. CDR3 sequence: CASSLRTGSLLDTQYF. CDR3 sequence (DNA): TGTGCCAGCAGCTTACGGACAGGGTCTTTGCTGGATACGCAGTATTTT.

V usage is TRBV7-9 and J usage is TRBJ1-4, with 9 bases matching TRBD1. In germline, CDR1 is SEHNR, CDR2 FQNEAQ (reference sequence). The CDR3 loop spans 16 amino acids. Trimming at V came to 4 bases and at J to 3 bases, leaving 6 bases not matched to a gene. CDR3 sequence (DNA): TGTGCCAGCAGCTCGACAGGGGGAGAGGCTAATGAAAAACTGTTTTTT. As protein: CASSSTGGEANEKLFF.

This chain connects TRBV12-3 or TRBV12-4 to TRBJ1-1; maybe TRBD1 (5 bases). V lost 8 bases and J 0 bases, leaving 16 bases between the germline ends. The CDR3 is made up of 15 amino acids. CDR3 DNA: TGTGCCAGCCTGGGAGGGGCCCCTTTGAACACTGAAGCTTTCTTT. Its translation: CASLGGAPLNTEAFF.

This clonotype was detected many times. The chain recombines TRBV12-3 or TRBV12-4 with TRBJ2-7; D may be TRBD1 (6 bases). CDR3 length: 17 amino acids. Trimming shortened V by 0 bases and J by 0 bases, and 15 bases separated the two germline ends. The CDR3 DNA follows: TGTGCCAGCAGTTTAGCGTTTCAGGGGTCCTCCTCCTACGAGCAGTACTTC. Amino acid sequence: CASSLAFQGSSSYEQYF.